The T cell receptor beta chain described here comes from a study of blood T cells in healthy people across ages. Study findings and constraints: Naive CD4+ cells and diversity were both higher in long-lived donors than in aged donors. PBMCs went unsorted, and a conclusive naive versus antigen-experienced comparison was therefore prevented.

The use of a sample-barcoded 5' primer and a J-beta primer mix characterized a second PCR of 7 to 11 cycles. Via MiXCR, TCRdb re-called the 5' RACE reads, giving one row per CDR3 protein. The data hold around 1,000,000 distinct CDR3 sequences, with under 30% observed a single time. The CDR3 loop spans 17 amino acids. The germline gives CDR1 SGDLS, CDR2 YYNGEE. V lost 3 bases and J lost 0, with 15 bases in between. This clonotype was observed a few times. The antigen is undetermined. This sample also appeared in a second study, on T cells of mothers and their children. That study adds: All extracted RNA went into cDNA synthesis, approximately 1.4 ug per 15 ul. Per child, around 3 million TCR beta CDR3 reads were obtained, against over 8.5 million per mother.

Sequenced: blood. V and J are TRBV9 and TRBJ2-2; the D is unclear. This receptor was obtained from a girl aged 2-10 years in good health. The CDR3 nucleotides are TGTGCCAGCAGCGGGAATCCCGGGCAACCGAACACCGGGGAGCTGTTTTTT. Amino acid sequence: CASSGNPGQPNTGELFF.